This record covers a single TCR beta chain. Its antigen is as yet unknown. This sample is drawn from a study of Ad26.COV2.S vaccination and SARS-CoV-2 variants. Study observations and caveats: Vaccine recipients surpassed placebo recipients in spike-specific TCR breadth. Spike-specific CD8+ and CD4+ T cell responses reportedly showed substantial breadth after vaccination.

Treatment reported: around 19 received Ad26.COV2.S at low or high dose, single or two shots; about 5 received placebo; per-sample allocation not given. Samples analyzed were those drawn on day 63 after the first vaccine or placebo injection. The CDR3 has 13 amino acids. Trimming removed 3 bases at V and 6 bases at J, with 12 bases between. The germline V gene has CDR1 KGHSH and CDR2 LQKENI. TCRdb keeps only in-frame clones here, not all; method: immunoSEQ multiplex PCR. This repertoire shows roughly 410,000 clones, 83% found once; its top ten account for about 7.4%. The specimen was peripheral blood, collected in a trial of Ad26.COV2.S vaccine versus placebo. This chain links TRBV18 with TRBJ2-7, with D tentatively TRBD1 (6 bases). The sequence derives from a person aged 18-65 years who received the Ad26.COV2.S COVID-19 vaccine or a placebo. The DNA of the CDR3 is TGTGCCAGCTCACCGGACAGACCGGTCGAGCAGTACTTC. Translated: CASSPDRPVEQYF.